The 10 T cell receptor beta chains below were found in one sample sequenced in a study of OX40 agonist ivuxolimab in advanced cancers. Sequencing used immunoSEQ multiplex PCR; TCRdb keeps in-frame clones, though not all of them. Altogether approximately 98,000 clones are present, around 90% being singletons, with the ten largest covering around 0.7%. This sample comprised CD4+ or CD8+ T cells sorted from blood, obtained in a trial of the OX40 agonist ivuxolimab. The receptors stem from an adult with an advanced solid tumor such as melanoma, head and neck, liver or kidney cancer.

The chain couples TRBV6-1 to TRBJ1-2, with no clear D. Trimming stripped 5 bases from V and 7 bases from J, with 8 bases between. Germline CDR1 MNHNS, CDR2 SASEGT. The CDR3 is made up of 11 amino acids. The CDR3 nucleotides read TGTGCCAGCAGTCCAGGAGCTGGCTACACCTTC. Translated: CASSPGAGYTF.

This chain links TRBV2 with TRBJ2-3; unclear D gene. This CDR3 is built from 14 residues. V lost 6 bases and J lost 3, with 13 bases in between. CDR1 SNHLY and CDR2 FYNNEI come from the germline V gene. The CDR3 is CASSRLLETDTQYF. In DNA, the CDR3 is TGTGCCAGCAGCCGACTGCTGGAGACAGATACGCAGTATTTT.

This chain joins TRBV30 and TRBJ1-2; the D is unclear. Trimming left V 1 base short and J 4 bases short, with 4 bases between. Germline V gene lookup returns CDR1 GTSNPN and CDR2 SVGIG (reference sequence). The CDR3 totals 11 residues. The CDR3 loop is CAWSGAYGYTF. CDR3 DNA: TGTGCCTGGAGTGGTGCCTATGGCTACACCTTC.

The rearrangement links TRBV6-6 to TRBJ2-2; 10 positions agree with TRBD2. The length of the CDR3 is 13 residues. J gave up 6 bases and V 10 bases, and 5 bases lay outside the gene matches. Germline V gene sequence: CDR1 MNHNY, CDR2 SVGAGI (reference sequence). CDR3 protein: CATRSGRAGELFF. The CDR3 bases are TGTGCCACCAGGAGCGGGAGGGCCGGGGAGCTGTTTTTT.

The gene calls are TRBV7-9 and TRBJ2-2; 7 nucleotides align to TRBD1. V was pared by 10 bases and J by 1 base, with 6 bases of the junction left unmatched. The CDR3 has 14 residues. Germline V lookup: CDR1 SEHNR, CDR2 FQNEAQ (reference sequence). The CDR3 nucleotides read TGTGCCATTCCGGGACAGTGGAACACCGGGGAGCTGTTTTTT. This codes for CAIPGQWNTGELFF.

The chain links TRBV23-1 to TRBJ2-2; 10 bases fit TRBD2. TRBV23-1 is filed as an ORF, its function uncertain. The CDR3 is made up of 21 amino acids. With 5 bases clipped from V and 0 bases from J, the junction kept 18 bases outside the gene matches. The CDR3 loop reads CASSERGSSGGSHPNTGELFF. As DNA, the CDR3 is TGCGCCAGCAGTGAAAGAGGGAGTAGCGGGGGGTCGCATCCGAACACCGGGGAGCTGTTTTTT.

V is TRBV2 and J is TRBJ1-4; TRBD1 aligns across 9 bases. The CDR3 loop spans 15 amino acids. After removal of 4 bases from V and 7 bases from J, the junction contained 7 bases not matched to a gene. The germline V gene has CDR1 SNHLY and CDR2 FYNNEI. The CDR3 sequence is CASSAWGQGLEKLFF. In nucleotides, the CDR3 is TGTGCCAGCAGTGCTTGGGGACAGGGTCTTGAAAAACTGTTTTTT.

The chain is built from TRBV5-1 and TRBJ2-5; D gene unclear. CDR3 length: 14 residues. CDR1 and CDR2 (germline): SGHRS, YFSETQ. Deletions cut 1 base from V and 4 bases from J, with 11 bases between. In DNA form, the CDR3 reads TGCGCCAGCAGCTTGAGGTGGCAGGCAGAGACCCAGTACTTC. Its protein product is CASSLRWQAETQYF.

The chain recombines TRBV6-5 with TRBJ1-2; 10 nucleotides line up with TRBD1. Germline trimming cut 6 bases from V and 2 bases from J; bases unmatched to any gene: 3. Germline V lookup: CDR1 MNHEY, CDR2 SVGAGI. The CDR3 loop spans 14 amino acids. CDR3 region: CASRPGQGNYGYTF. In nucleotides, the CDR3 is TGTGCCAGCAGGCCGGGACAGGGGAACTATGGCTACACCTTC.

The V call is TRBV30, the J call TRBJ1-2; no reliable D call. The germline CDR1 and CDR2 sequences are GTSNPN and SVGIG (reference sequence). The CDR3 runs to 13 residues. The V end lost 0 bases, the J end lost 8 bases, and 13 bases lay between the germline ends. Written as DNA, the CDR3 is TGTGCCTGGAGTGTACATGAGGGTGCCGGCTACACCTTC. Its protein is CAWSVHEGAGYTF.